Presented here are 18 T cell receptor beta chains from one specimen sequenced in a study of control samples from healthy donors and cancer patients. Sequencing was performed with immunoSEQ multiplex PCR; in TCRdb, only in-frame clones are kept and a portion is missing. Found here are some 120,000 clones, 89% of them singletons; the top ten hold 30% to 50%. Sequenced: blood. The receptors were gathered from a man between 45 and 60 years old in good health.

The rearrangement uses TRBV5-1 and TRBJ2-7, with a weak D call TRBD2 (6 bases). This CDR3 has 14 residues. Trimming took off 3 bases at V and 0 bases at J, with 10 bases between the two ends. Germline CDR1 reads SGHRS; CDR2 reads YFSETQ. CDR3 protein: CASSSRDSSYEQYF. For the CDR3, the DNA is TGCGCCAGCAGCTCCCGGGACTCCTCCTACGAGCAGTACTTC.

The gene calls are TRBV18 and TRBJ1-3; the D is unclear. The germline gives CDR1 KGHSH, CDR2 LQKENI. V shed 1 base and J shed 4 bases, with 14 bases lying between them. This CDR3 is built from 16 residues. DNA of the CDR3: TGTGCCAGCTCACCACGCGGGCAGAGCGAAGGAAACACCATATATTTT. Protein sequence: CASSPRGQSEGNTIYF.

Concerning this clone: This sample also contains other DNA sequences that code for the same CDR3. The CDR3 loop is CASSYQQGANSPLHF. CDR3 DNA: TGTGCCAGCAGCTACCAACAGGGAGCGAATTCACCCCTCCACTTT. The chain carries TRBV5-4 and TRBJ1-6, with D possibly matching TRBD1 (6 bases). The V and J ends lost 3 bases and 7 bases respectively, with 14 bases between them. The CDR3 sequence is 15 residues long. Germline loops: CDR1 SGHNT, CDR2 YYREEE (reference sequence).

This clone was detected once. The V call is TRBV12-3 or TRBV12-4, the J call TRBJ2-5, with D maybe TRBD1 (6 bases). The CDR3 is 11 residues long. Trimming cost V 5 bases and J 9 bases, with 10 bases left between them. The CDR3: CASSLEGAQYF. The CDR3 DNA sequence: TGTGCCAGCAGTCTAGAGGGGGCCCAGTACTTC.

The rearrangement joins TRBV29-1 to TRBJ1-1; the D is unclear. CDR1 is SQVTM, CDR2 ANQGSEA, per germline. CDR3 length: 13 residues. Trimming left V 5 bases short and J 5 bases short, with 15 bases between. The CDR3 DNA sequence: TGCAGCGTTTATTTGGAAGGGAGGACTGAAGCTTTCTTT. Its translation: CSVYLEGRTEAFF. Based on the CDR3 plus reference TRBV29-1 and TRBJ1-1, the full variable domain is SAVISQKPSRDICQRGTSLTIQCQVDSQVTMMFWYRQQPGQSLTLIATANQGSEATYESGFVIDKFPISRPNLTFSTLTVSNMSPEDSSIYLCSVYLEGRTEAFFGQGTRLTVV.

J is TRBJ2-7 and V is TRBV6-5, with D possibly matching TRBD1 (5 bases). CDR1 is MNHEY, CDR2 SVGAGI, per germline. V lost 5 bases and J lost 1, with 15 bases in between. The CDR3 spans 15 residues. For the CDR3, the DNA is TGTGCCAGCAGTATCTCGCAGGGTGGGTCCTACGAGCAGTACTTC. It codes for CASSISQGGSYEQYF.

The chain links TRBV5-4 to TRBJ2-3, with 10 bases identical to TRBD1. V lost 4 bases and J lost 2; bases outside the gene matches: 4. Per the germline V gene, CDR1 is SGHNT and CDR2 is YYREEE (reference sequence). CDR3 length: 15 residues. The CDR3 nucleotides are TGTGCCAGCAGCACCGGGACAGGGGTCACAGATACGCAGTATTTT. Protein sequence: CASSTGTGVTDTQYF.

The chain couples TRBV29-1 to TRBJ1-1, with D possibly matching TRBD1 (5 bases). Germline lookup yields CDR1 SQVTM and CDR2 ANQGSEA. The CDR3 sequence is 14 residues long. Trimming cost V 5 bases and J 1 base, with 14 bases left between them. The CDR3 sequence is CSVPGGGGNTEAFF. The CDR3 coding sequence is TGCAGCGTTCCCGGTGGGGGGGGGAACACTGAAGCTTTCTTT.

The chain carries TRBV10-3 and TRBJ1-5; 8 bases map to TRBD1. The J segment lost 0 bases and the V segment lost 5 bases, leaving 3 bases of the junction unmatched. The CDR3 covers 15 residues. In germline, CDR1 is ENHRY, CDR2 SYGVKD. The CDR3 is CAISQGARSNQPQHF. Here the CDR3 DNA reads TGTGCCATCAGTCAGGGGGCCCGTAGCAATCAGCCCCAGCATTTT.

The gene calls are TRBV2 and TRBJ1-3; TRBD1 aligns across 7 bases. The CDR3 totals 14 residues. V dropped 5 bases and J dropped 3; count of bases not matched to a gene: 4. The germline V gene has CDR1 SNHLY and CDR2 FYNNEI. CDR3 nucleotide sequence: TGTGCCAGCAGTCGACAGGGATATGGAAACACCATATATTTT. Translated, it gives CASSRQGYGNTIYF.

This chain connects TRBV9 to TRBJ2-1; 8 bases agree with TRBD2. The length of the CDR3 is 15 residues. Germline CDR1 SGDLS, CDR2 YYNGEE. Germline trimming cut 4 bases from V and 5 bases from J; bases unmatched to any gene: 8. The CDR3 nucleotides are TGTGCCAGCAGCCCTTGGACTAGCCGGGACAATGAGCAGTTCTTC. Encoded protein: CASSPWTSRDNEQFF.

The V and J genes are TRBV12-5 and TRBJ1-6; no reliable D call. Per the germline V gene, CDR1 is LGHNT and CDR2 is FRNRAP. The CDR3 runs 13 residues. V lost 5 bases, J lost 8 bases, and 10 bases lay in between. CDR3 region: CASGQQRDSPLHF. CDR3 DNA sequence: TGTGCTAGTGGTCAACAAAGGGATTCACCCCTCCACTTT.

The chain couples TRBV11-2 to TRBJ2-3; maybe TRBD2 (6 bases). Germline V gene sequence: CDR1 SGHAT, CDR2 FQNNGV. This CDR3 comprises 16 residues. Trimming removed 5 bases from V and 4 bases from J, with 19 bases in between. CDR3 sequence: CASSPPGATSSDTQYF. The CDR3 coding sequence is TGTGCCAGCAGCCCTCCGGGAGCTACCTCTTCAGATACGCAGTATTTT.

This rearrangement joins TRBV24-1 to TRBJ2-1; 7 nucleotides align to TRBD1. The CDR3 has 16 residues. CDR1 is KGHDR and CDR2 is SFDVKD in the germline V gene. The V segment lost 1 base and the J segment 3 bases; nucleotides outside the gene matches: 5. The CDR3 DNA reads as TGTGCCACCAGTGATTTCACGGGACAGAGCTACAATGAGCAGTTCTTC. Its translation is CATSDFTGQSYNEQFF.

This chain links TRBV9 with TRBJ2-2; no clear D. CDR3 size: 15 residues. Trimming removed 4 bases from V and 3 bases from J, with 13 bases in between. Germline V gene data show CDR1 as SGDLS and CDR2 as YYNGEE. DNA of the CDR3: TGTGCCAGCAGCCCGAACCCACGGTACACCGGGGAGCTGTTTTTT. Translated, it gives CASSPNPRYTGELFF.

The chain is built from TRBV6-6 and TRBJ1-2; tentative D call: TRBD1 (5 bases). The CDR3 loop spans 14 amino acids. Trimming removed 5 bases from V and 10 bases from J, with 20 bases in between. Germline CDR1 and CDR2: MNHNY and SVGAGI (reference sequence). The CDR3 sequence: CASSAGLEKGSYTF. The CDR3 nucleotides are TGTGCCAGCAGTGCGGGACTAGAAAAAGGTTCCTACACCTTC.

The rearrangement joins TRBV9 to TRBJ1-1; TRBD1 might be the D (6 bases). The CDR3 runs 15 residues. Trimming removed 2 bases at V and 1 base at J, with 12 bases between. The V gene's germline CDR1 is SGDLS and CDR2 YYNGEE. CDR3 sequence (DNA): TGTGCCAGCAGCGTCAGACAGGCCCAGAACACTGAAGCTTTCTTT. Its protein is CASSVRQAQNTEAFF.

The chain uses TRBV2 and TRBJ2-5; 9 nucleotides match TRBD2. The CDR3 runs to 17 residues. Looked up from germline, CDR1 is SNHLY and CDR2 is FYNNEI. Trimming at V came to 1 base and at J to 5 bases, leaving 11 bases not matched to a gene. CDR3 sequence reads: CASSEDGGLAIWETQYF. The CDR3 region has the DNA TGTGCCAGCAGTGAAGATGGAGGACTAGCGATATGGGAGACCCAGTACTTC.